The rows below give T cell receptor beta chains drawn from one sample of a study of cytomegalovirus exposure and HLA in healthy donors. Profiling relied on immunoSEQ multiplex PCR, and the TCRdb table lists in-frame clones only, not all of them. The sample includes some 120,000 clones, less than 85% of them seen just once. The sequenced sample consisted of PBMCs. All receptors come from a man aged 30-40 years in good health and CMV-seropositive. The CDR3 runs from the conserved cysteine through the conserved F or W.

V gene: TRBV9; J gene: TRBJ1-6; CDR3 protein: CASSVASSYNSPLHF
V gene: TRBV2; J gene: TRBJ1-1; CDR3 protein: CASSEQTGYSGAFF
V gene: TRBV7-6; J gene: TRBJ2-3; CDR3 protein: CASSRRYGLERRTFTDTQYF
V gene: TRBV7-9; J gene: TRBJ2-3; CDR3 protein: CAISNGGTDTQYF
V gene: TRBV5-1; J gene: TRBJ1-2; CDR3 protein: CASSPDRFGNYGYTF
V gene: TRBV7-6; J gene: NA; CDR3 protein: CASSPEATSLYYEQYF
V gene: TRBV4-1; J gene: TRBJ1-1; CDR3 protein: CASSQVGGRNTEAFF
V gene: TRBV19; J gene: TRBJ2-1; CDR3 protein: CASSISAGTMVQFF
V gene: TRBV30; J gene: TRBJ1-1; CDR3 protein: CAWALGPNTEAFF
V gene: TRBV5-1; J gene: TRBJ2-2; CDR3 protein: CASSRIPGQGSGELFF
V gene: TRBV5-4; J gene: TRBJ2-5; CDR3 protein: CASSLDTIETQYF
V gene: TRBV6-5; J gene: TRBJ2-5; CDR3 protein: CASKAGGGPETQYF
V gene: TRBV18; J gene: TRBJ2-2; CDR3 protein: CASSRVLADTGELFF
V gene: TRBV10-2; J gene: TRBJ2-7; CDR3 protein: CASGTGFEQYF
V gene: TRBV5-8; J gene: TRBJ2-5; CDR3 protein: CASSGGQPQETQYF
V gene: TRBV19; J gene: TRBJ1-5; CDR3 protein: CASSIYTGGNQPQHF
V gene: TRBV5-1; J gene: TRBJ2-2; CDR3 protein: CASSPRSSGGFTGELFF
V gene: TRBV5-8; J gene: TRBJ2-3; CDR3 protein: CASSSLFTDTQYF
V gene: TRBV5-1; J gene: TRBJ1-1; CDR3 protein: CASSARVNTEAFF
V gene: TRBV6-5; J gene: TRBJ1-1; CDR3 protein: CASSYGVGTGNTEAFF
V gene: TRBV7-2; J gene: TRBJ2-7; CDR3 protein: CASSFRRGYEQYF
V gene: TRBV11-2; J gene: TRBJ1-1; CDR3 protein: CASSPRGRGFTEAFF
V gene: TRBV5-6; J gene: TRBJ1-4; CDR3 protein: CASSLEGEEEKLFF
V gene: TRBV19; J gene: TRBJ1-4; CDR3 protein: CASSTGQRDEKLFF
V gene: TRBV5-1; J gene: TRBJ1-4; CDR3 protein: CASSSTVSNEKLFF
V gene: TRBV6-6; J gene: TRBJ2-2; CDR3 protein: CASRTTGSGTGELFF
V gene: TRBV5-1; J gene: TRBJ2-7; CDR3 protein: CASSSPGRGGGEQYF
V gene: TRBV6-5; J gene: TRBJ1-6; CDR3 protein: CASSVGSEPLHF
V gene: TRBV5-4; J gene: TRBJ2-5; CDR3 protein: CASSTTLAGGPETQYF
V gene: TRBV11-1; J gene: TRBJ2-3; CDR3 protein: CASSLSRGTDTQYF
V gene: TRBV27; J gene: TRBJ1-3; CDR3 protein: CASSLWAGVGGNTIYF
V gene: TRBV4-2; J gene: TRBJ1-4; CDR3 protein: CASSQDRGSPEKLFF
V gene: TRBV27; J gene: TRBJ1-6; CDR3 protein: CASSPGQGSSYNSPLHF
V gene: TRBV15; J gene: TRBJ2-6; CDR3 protein: CATSSRGSGANVLTF
V gene: TRBV13; J gene: TRBJ1-5; CDR3 protein: CASSLGGRGNQPQHF
V gene: TRBV7-9; J gene: TRBJ1-1; CDR3 protein: CASSLGGLNTEAFF
V gene: TRBV6-1; J gene: TRBJ2-3; CDR3 protein: CASLGTGGPTDTQYF
V gene: TRBV19; J gene: TRBJ1-2; CDR3 protein: CASSPREGINGYTF
V gene: TRBV6-1; J gene: TRBJ1-2; CDR3 protein: CASSEPEGAGGNYGYTF
V gene: TRBV6-4; J gene: TRBJ2-1; CDR3 protein: CASSDGTSGNEQFF
V gene: TRBV28; J gene: TRBJ2-2; CDR3 protein: CAIQGVGELFF
V gene: TRBV12-5; J gene: TRBJ2-1; CDR3 protein: CASAPRSYNEQFF
V gene: TRBV30; J gene: TRBJ2-2; CDR3 protein: CAWRGGRKNTGELFF
V gene: TRBV19; J gene: TRBJ2-7; CDR3 protein: CATSFSGTSGAYEQYF
V gene: TRBV28; J gene: TRBJ1-2; CDR3 protein: CASSSGTGVYGYTF
V gene: TRBV4-1; J gene: TRBJ1-6; CDR3 protein: CASSQGAVNNSPLHF
V gene: TRBV6-6; J gene: TRBJ1-6; CDR3 protein: CASSLRGQGNSPLHF
V gene: TRBV23-1; J gene: TRBJ2-5; CDR3 protein: CASSQYGLAGGTQETQYF
V gene: TRBV6-5; J gene: TRBJ2-3; CDR3 protein: CASSFTSLGRDTQYF
V gene: TRBV7-9; J gene: TRBJ1-1; CDR3 protein: CASSLGQSEAFF
V gene: TRBV19; J gene: TRBJ2-1; CDR3 protein: CASSIGQNSEQFF
V gene: TRBV2; J gene: TRBJ2-5; CDR3 protein: CASRGARAGGGETQYF
V gene: TRBV6-1; J gene: TRBJ1-2; CDR3 protein: CASIRGTENGYTF
V gene: TRBV30; J gene: TRBJ2-7; CDR3 protein: CAWSGTGLYEQYF
V gene: TRBV19; J gene: TRBJ2-2; CDR3 protein: CASSRGHSSNTGELFF
V gene: TRBV7-9; J gene: TRBJ2-5; CDR3 protein: CASSHRDRGSETQYF
V gene: TRBV30; J gene: TRBJ1-1; CDR3 protein: CAWSRGTNTEAFF
V gene: TRBV29-1; J gene: TRBJ2-1; CDR3 protein: CSVDVRGGSYNEQFF
V gene: TRBV5-6; J gene: TRBJ2-5; CDR3 protein: CASIALHGRRETQYF
V gene: TRBV5-1; J gene: TRBJ2-1; CDR3 protein: CASSLEGSKKGIVDNEQFF